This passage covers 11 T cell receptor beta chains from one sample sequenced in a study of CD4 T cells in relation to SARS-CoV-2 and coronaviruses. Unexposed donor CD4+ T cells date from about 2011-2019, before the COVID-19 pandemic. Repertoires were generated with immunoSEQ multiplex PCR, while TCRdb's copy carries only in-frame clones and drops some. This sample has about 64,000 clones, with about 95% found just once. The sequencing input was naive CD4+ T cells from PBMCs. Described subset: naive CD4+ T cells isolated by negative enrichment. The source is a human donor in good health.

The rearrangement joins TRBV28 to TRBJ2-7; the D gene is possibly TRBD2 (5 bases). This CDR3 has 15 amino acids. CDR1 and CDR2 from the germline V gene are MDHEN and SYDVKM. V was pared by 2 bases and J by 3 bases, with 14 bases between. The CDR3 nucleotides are TGTGCCAGCAGTTTAGCGGAGCGGCACTACTACGAGCAGTACTTC. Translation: CASSLAERHYYEQYF.

The CDR3 spells CASSSGGQNYEQYF. The CDR3 DNA reads TGTGCCAGTAGTTCTGGAGGACAGAACTACGAGCAGTACTTC. The chain carries TRBV19 and TRBJ2-7, with D maybe TRBD1 (6 bases). Germline V CDR1 and CDR2: LNHDA, SQIVND (reference sequence). Trimming removed 5 bases at V and 3 bases at J, with 14 bases between. The CDR3 is made up of 14 amino acids.

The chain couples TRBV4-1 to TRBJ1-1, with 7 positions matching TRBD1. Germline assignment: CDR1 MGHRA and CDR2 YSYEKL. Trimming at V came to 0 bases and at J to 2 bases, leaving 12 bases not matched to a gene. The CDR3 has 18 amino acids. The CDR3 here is CASSQDSVRTGLNTEAFF. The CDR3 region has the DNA TGCGCCAGCAGCCAAGACTCCGTCAGGACAGGCTTAAACACTGAAGCTTTCTTT.

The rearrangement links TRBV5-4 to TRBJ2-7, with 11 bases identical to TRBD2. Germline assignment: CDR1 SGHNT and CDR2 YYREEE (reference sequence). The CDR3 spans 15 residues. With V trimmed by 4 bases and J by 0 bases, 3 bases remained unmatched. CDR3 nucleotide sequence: TGTGCCAGCAGCCGCACTAGCGGGAGCTCCTACGAGCAGTACTTC. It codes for CASSRTSGSSYEQYF.

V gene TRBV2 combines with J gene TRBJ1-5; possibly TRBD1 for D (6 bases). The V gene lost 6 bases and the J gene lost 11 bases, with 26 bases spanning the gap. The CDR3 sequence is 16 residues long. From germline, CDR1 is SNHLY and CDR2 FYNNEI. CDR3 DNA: TGTGCCAGCAGGCTTCAACTTACAGGGCCCGTCAGTGCCCAGCATTTT. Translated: CASRLQLTGPVSAQHF.

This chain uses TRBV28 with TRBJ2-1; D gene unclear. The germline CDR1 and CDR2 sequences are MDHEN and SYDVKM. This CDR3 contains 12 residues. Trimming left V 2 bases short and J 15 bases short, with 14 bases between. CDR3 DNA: TGTGCCAGCAGTTTAGGACCGCGGAGCGCGTTCTTC. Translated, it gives CASSLGPRSAFF.

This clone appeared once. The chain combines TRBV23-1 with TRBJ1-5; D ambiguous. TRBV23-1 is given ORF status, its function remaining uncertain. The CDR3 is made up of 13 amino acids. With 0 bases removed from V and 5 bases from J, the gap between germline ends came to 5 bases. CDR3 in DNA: TGCGCCAGCAGTCAATCGTACGATCAGCCCCAGCATTTT. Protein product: CASSQSYDQPQHF.

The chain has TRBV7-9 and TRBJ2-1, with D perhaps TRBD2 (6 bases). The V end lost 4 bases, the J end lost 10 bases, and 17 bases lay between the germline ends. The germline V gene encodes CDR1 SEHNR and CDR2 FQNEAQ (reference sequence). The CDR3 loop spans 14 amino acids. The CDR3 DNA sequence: TGTGCCAGCAGCTCCAGCGGGCGGGTTGGGGAGCAGTTCTTC. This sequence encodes CASSSSGRVGEQFF. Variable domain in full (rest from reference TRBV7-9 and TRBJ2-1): DTGVSQNPRHKITKRGQNVTFRCDPISEHNRLYWYRQTLGQGPEFLTYFQNEAQLEKSRLLSDRFSAERPKGSFSTLEIQRTEQGDSAMYLCASSSSGRVGEQFFGPGTRLTVL.

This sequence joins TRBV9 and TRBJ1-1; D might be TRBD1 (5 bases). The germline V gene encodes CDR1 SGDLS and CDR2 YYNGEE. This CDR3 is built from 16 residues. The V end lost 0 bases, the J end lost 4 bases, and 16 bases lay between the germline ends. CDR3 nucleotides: TGTGCCAGCAGCGTAGGAAGGGACTCGGGTGGCACTGAAGCTTTCTTT. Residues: CASSVGRDSGGTEAFF.

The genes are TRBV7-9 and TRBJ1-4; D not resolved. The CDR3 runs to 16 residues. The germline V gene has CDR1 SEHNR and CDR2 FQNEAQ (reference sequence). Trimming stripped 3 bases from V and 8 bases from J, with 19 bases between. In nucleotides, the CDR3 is TGTGCCAGCAGCTTTCTCGTCAACCGGGGTAAAGAAAAACTGTTTTTT. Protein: CASSFLVNRGKEKLFF. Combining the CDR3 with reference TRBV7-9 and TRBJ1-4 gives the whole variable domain DTGVSQNPRHKITKRGQNVTFRCDPISEHNRLYWYRQTLGQGPEFLTYFQNEAQLEKSRLLSDRFSAERPKGSFSTLEIQRTEQGDSAMYLCASSFLVNRGKEKLFFGSGTQLSVL.

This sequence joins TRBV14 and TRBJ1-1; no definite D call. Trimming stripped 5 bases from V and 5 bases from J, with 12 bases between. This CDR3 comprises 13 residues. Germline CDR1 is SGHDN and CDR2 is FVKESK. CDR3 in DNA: TGTGCCAGCAGCAAGGTGCCCTGGACTGAAGCTTTCTTT. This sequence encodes CASSKVPWTEAFF.